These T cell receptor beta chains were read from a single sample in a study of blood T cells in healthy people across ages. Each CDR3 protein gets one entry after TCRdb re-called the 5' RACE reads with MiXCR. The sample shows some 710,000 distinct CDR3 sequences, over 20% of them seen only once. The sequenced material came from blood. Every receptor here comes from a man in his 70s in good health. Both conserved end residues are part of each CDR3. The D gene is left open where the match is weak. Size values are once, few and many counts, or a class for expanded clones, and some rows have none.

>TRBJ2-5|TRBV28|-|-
TGTGCCAGCAGCCGTCACACGTCCCTTCAAGAGACCCAGTACTTC
CASSRHTSLQETQYF
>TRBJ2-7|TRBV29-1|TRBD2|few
TGCAGCGTTGTCCCGGGACTAGCGAGTCGGTACGAGCAGTACTTC
CSVVPGLASRYEQYF
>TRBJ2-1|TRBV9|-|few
TGTGCCAGCAGCGCCAGAATTGGGGGCAGTACACTTGAGCAGTTCTTC
CASSARIGGSTLEQFF
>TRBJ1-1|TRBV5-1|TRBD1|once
TGCGCCAGCAGCGTGGAGGGGGCGGGTTGGACTGAAGCTTTCTTT
CASSVEGAGWTEAFF
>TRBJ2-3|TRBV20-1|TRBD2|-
TGCAGTGCTCCTGCTAGCGGGAGGCTTTCAGATACGCAGTATTTT
CSAPASGRLSDTQYF
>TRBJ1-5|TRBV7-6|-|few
TGTGCCAGCAGCTTAGGCGTTTCGAGCAATCAGCCCCAGCATTTT
CASSLGVSSNQPQHF
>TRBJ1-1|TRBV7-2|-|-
TGTGCCAGCAGCCCCGGTGGAGGACCGAACACTGAAGCTTTCTTT
CASSPGGGPNTEAFF
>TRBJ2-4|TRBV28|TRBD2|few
TGTGCCACCAAGCCCGGGGGGACTAGGAGGGACATTCAGTACTTC
CATKPGGTRRDIQYF
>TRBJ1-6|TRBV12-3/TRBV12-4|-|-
TGTGCCAGCACCCCGAGGGATAATTCACCCCTCCACTTT
CASTPRDNSPLHF
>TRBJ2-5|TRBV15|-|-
TGTGCCACCAGCAGAGATGGATGGAAGACCCAGTACTTC
CATSRDGWKTQYF
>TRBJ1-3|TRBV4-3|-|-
TGCGCCAGCAGCGAGGTTGGGGGAAACACCATATATTTT
CASSEVGGNTIYF
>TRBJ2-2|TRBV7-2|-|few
TGTGCCTGCGCACCGGGACAATATGCTGGGGAGCTGTTTTTT
CACAPGQYAGELFF
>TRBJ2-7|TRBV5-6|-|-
TGTGCCAGCAGCTTGAGAAGGGCCTACGAGCAGTACTTC
CASSLRRAYEQYF
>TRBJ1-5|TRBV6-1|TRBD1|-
TGTGCCAGCCGGGACTCAGGACAGGGAAATCAGCCCCAGCATTTT
CASRDSGQGNQPQHF
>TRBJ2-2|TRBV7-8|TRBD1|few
TGTGCCAGCAGCGACCCTAGGGGGACAGGGATTTCCGGGGAGCTGTTTTTT
CASSDPRGTGISGELFF
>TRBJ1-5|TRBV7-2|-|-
TGTGCCAGCAGCAACCGGGACATGGGCAATCAGCCCCAGCATTTT
CASSNRDMGNQPQHF
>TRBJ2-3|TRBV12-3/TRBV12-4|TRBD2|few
TGTGCCAGCAGTCGAGACAGGAGCGGGGGGATGGATACGCAGTATTTT
CASSRDRSGGMDTQYF
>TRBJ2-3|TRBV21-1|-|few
TGTGCCAGCAGCAAAGTAGGCAGCACAGATACGCAGTATTTT
CASSKVGSTDTQYF
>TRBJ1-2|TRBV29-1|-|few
TGCAGCGCCGACCGCCGGGCGGGATATGGCTACACCTTC
CSADRRAGYGYTF
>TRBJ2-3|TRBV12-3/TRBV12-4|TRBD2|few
TGTGCCAGCAGTTTTTTCCCCCGGCTAGCGGGAGAGCCAGATACGCAGTATTTT
CASSFFPRLAGEPDTQYF
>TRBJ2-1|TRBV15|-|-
TGTGCCACCAGCAGGATAGCACCCCGAGGTGAGCAGTTCTTC
CATSRIAPRGEQFF
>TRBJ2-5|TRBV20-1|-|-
TGCAGTGGCCGAGGAGAGACCCAGTACTTC
CSGRGETQYF
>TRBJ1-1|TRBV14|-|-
TGTGCCAGCAGCCCCGGCGGGGTACCCACTGAAGCTTTCTTT
CASSPGGVPTEAFF
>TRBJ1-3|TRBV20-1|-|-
TGCAGTGCAAGGCTCTCTGGAAACACCATATATTTT
CSARLSGNTIYF
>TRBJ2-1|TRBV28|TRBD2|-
TGTGCCAGCAGTTTAGGGACTAGCGGGAGTACTGAGCAGTTCTTC
CASSLGTSGSTEQFF
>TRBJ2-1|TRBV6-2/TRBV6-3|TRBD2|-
TGTGCCAGCAGTGACGGACTAGCGGGCTCCTACAATGAGCAGTTCTTC
CASSDGLAGSYNEQFF
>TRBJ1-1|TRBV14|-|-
TGTGCCAGCAGCCAAGATCGGAGCACTACTGAAGCTTTCTTT
CASSQDRSTTEAFF
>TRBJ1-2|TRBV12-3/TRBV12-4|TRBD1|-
TGTGCCAGCAGCACCTCATGGCTCCGGGACAGCTCCAACTATGGCTACACCTTC
CASSTSWLRDSSNYGYTF
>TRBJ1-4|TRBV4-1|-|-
TGCGCCAGCAGCCAAGATGGGGAGGGCTATAATGAAAAACTGTTTTTT
CASSQDGEGYNEKLFF
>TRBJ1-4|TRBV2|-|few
TGTGCCAGCAGTTCGACAGCAAATAATGAAAAACTGTTTTTT
CASSSTANNEKLFF
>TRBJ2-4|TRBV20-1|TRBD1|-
TGCAGTGCTAGGGCGGGACAGGTGCTAGCCAAAAACATTCAGTACTTC
CSARAGQVLAKNIQYF
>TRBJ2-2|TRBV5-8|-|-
TGTGCCAGCAACGAAGGCAACACCGGGGAGCTGTTTTTT
CASNEGNTGELFF
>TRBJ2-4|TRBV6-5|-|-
TGTGCCAGCAGCCGGGGAGTTCTAGCCAAAAACATTCAGTACTTC
CASSRGVLAKNIQYF
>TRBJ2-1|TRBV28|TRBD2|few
TGTGCCAGCATAGATGGAGCGGGAGAAATTCACAGGTACAATGAGCAGTTCTTC
CASIDGAGEIHRYNEQFF
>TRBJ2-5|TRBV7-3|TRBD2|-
TGTGCCAGCAGCTCAACACCCGGGAGGTCGATGGAGACCCAGTACTTC
CASSSTPGRSMETQYF
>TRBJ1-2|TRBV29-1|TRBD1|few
TGCAGCGTCGACAGGGACGGGACAGCCGAAACCTATGGCTACACCTTC
CSVDRDGTAETYGYTF
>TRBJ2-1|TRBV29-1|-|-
TGCAGCGTCCGGACCCCGAGTTACGAGCAGTTCTTC
CSVRTPSYEQFF
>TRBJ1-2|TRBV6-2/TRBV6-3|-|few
TGTGCCAGCAGTTACTCCAGGAAGAACTATGGCTACACCTTC
CASSYSRKNYGYTF
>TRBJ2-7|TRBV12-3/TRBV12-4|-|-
TGTGCCAGCAGTTTAATCGGGACACTTTACGAGCAGTACTTC
CASSLIGTLYEQYF
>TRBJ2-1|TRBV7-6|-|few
TGTGCCAGCAGCCTACACCCCCGGACTACTCAGTTTGGGCAGTTCTTC
CASSLHPRTTQFGQFF
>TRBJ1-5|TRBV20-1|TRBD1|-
TGCAGTGCCCCCAGGGGGGGGAGGGAACAGCCCCAGCATTTT
CSAPRGGREQPQHF
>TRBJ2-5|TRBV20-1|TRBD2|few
TGCAGTGCTAGGAGAGGGGCTAGCGGGGGGGCATCAGAGACCCAGTACTTC
CSARRGASGGASETQYF
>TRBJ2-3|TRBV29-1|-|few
TGCAGCGTTGACTGGAACACAGATACGCAGTATTTT
CSVDWNTDTQYF
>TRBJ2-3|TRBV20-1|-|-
TGCAGTGCTAGGGCATCTAGCACAGATACGCAGTATTTT
CSARASSTDTQYF
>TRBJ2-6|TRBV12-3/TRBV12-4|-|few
TGTGCCAGCAGTTTAGGTCCGCCCCTCTCGGCCAACGTCCTGACTTTC
CASSLGPPLSANVLTF
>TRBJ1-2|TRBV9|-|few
TGTGCCAGCAGCGTAGATGGGGTTGATGGCTACACCTTC
CASSVDGVDGYTF
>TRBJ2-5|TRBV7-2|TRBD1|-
TGTGCCAGCAGCCGAATGGACAGGGGTGAGACCCAGTACTTC
CASSRMDRGETQYF
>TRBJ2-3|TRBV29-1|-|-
TGCAGCGTTGAAGATTCTCTGGCCACAGATACGCAGTATTTT
CSVEDSLATDTQYF